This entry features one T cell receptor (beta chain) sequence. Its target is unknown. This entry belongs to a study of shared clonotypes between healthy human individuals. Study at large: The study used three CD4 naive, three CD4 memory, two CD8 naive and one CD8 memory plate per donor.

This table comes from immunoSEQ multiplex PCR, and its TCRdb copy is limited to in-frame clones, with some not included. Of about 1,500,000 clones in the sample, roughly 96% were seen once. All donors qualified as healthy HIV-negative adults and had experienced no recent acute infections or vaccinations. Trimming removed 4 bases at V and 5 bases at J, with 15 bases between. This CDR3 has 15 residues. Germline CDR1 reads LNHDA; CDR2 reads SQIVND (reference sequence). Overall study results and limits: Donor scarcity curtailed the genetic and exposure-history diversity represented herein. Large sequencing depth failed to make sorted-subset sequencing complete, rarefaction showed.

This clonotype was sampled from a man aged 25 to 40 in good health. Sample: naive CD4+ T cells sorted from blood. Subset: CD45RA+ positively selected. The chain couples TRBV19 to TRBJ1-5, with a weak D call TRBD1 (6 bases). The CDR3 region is CASSTGTTPYQPQHF. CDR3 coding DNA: TGTGCCAGTAGTACGGGGACAACACCCTATCAGCCCCAGCATTTT.